One sample yielded the 17 T cell receptor beta chains listed below, sequenced in a study of CD8+ T cells in alopecia areata. It was cDNA, reverse transcribed from extracted RNA, that served as the sequencing template. Profiled with immunoSEQ multiplex PCR; TCRdb holds only in-frame clones, not every one. The sample yields approximately 120,000 clones, 40% to 55% seen once. Specimen: NKG2D-low CD8+ T cells sorted from blood. Receptors were obtained from a human donor with alopecia areata.

The genes are TRBV4-1 and TRBJ1-5, with 7 bases aligning to TRBD1. Germline V gene data show CDR1 as MGHRA and CDR2 as YSYEKL. The CDR3 loop spans 14 amino acids. J lost 6 bases, V lost 4 bases, and 6 bases had no gene match. The CDR3 spells CASSPDRESQPQHF. Here the CDR3 DNA reads TGCGCCAGCAGCCCAGACAGGGAGAGTCAGCCCCAGCATTTT.

The chain joins TRBV27 to TRBJ2-1, with D possibly TRBD2 on 6 matching bases. Germline V gives CDR1 MNHEY, CDR2 SMNVEV (reference sequence). Between the trimmed V and J ends, which lost 5 bases and 8 bases, there was a span of 10 bases. The CDR3 loop spans 12 amino acids. CDR3 loop: CASSETGDEQFF. The CDR3 DNA is TGTGCCAGCAGTGAGACGGGGGATGAGCAGTTCTTC.

CDR3: CSVETGRRGEQFF. CDR3 bases: TGCAGCGTCGAAACGGGGAGGAGGGGTGAGCAGTTCTTC. The J gene is TRBJ2-1, the V gene TRBV29-1, with D possibly matching TRBD2 (6 bases). CDR3 size: 13 residues. V lost 6 bases, J lost 9 bases, and 18 bases lay in between. CDR1 is SQVTM, CDR2 ANQGSEA, per germline.

The chain carries TRBV2 and TRBJ2-3; D uncertain. Germline values: CDR1 SNHLY, CDR2 FYNNEI. Trimming removed 9 bases from V and 6 bases from J, with 16 bases in between. This CDR3 is 13 amino acids long. In DNA, the CDR3 is TGTGCCAGACTATACAAGCTGGGGGATACGCAGTATTTT. Protein product: CARLYKLGDTQYF.

The chain links TRBV16 to TRBJ2-3; D may be TRBD2 (6 bases). The V and J ends lost 0 bases and 5 bases respectively, with 9 bases between them. The CDR3 consists of 14 residues. Per the germline V gene, CDR1 is KGHSY and CDR2 is FQNENV. The CDR3, as DNA: TGTGCCAGCAGCCAATCGTACGGGGGAGATACGCAGTATTTT. It yields the protein CASSQSYGGDTQYF.

This clone was seen a handful of times. This chain links TRBV29-1 with TRBJ2-7; D not resolved. CDR1 and CDR2 from the germline V gene are SQVTM and ANQGSEA. The CDR3 covers 13 residues. V was trimmed by 4 bases and J by 5 bases, leaving 15 bases between them. The CDR3 sequence: CSVVSDGGHEQYF. The CDR3 DNA is TGCAGCGTTGTAAGTGACGGCGGCCACGAGCAGTACTTC.

V gene TRBV4-1 combines with J gene TRBJ1-5; no reliable D call. The germline V gene encodes CDR1 MGHRA and CDR2 YSYEKL. V was pared by 4 bases and J by 1 base, with 8 bases between. This CDR3 contains 14 residues. CDR3 in DNA: TGCGCCAGCAGCCCGGTCGTAAGCAATCAGCCCCAGCATTTT. It yields the protein CASSPVVSNQPQHF.

This clone was recorded only once. V and J are TRBV28 and TRBJ2-5, with D possibly being TRBD2 (5 bases). Germline CDR1 is MDHEN and CDR2 is SYDVKM. The CDR3 is made up of 13 amino acids. Trimming removed 7 bases from V and 4 bases from J, with 13 bases in between. The CDR3 is CASTREGGETQYF. The CDR3 DNA reads TGTGCCAGCACAAGGGAAGGAGGAGAGACCCAGTACTTC.

The genes are TRBV4-1 and TRBJ1-5, with 7 bases matching TRBD1. The J segment lost 3 bases and the V segment lost 3 bases, leaving 5 bases of the junction unmatched. CDR1 and CDR2 from the germline V gene are MGHRA and YSYEKL. The CDR3 is made up of 15 amino acids. The CDR3 region has the DNA TGCGCCAGCAGCCATGCCGGGACAGCCAATCAGCCCCAGCATTTT. This encodes CASSHAGTANQPQHF.

This clone was recorded once. In nucleotides, the CDR3 is TGTGCCAGCAGTGCCTTGGGGGGCACTGAAGCTTTCTTT. Its protein product is CASSALGGTEAFF. This chain joins TRBV25-1 and TRBJ1-1; D perhaps matches TRBD1 (5 bases). Germline-derived CDR1 and CDR2 are MGHDK and SYGVNS. CDR3 length: 13 residues. Trimming cost V 4 bases and J 4 bases, with 10 bases left between them. The entire variable domain, with the rest obtained from reference TRBV25-1 and TRBJ1-1, is as follows: EADIYQTPRYLVIGTGKKITLECSQTMGHDKMYWYQQDPGMELHLIHYSYGVNSTEKGDLSSESTVSRIRTEHFPLTLESARPSHTSQYLCASSALGGTEAFFGQGTRLTVV.

V is TRBV28 and J is TRBJ1-5, with 7 bases lining up with TRBD1. CDR1 and CDR2 (germline): MDHEN, SYDVKM. The junction had 10 bases not matched to a gene; V was cut back by 10 bases and J by 1 base. The CDR3 consists of 15 residues. As DNA, the CDR3 is TGTGCCACCTCCCAGGGACAGACAAGCAATCAGCCCCAGCATTTT. Residues: CATSQGQTSNQPQHF.

The CDR3 sequence is CASSLVGVANTEAFF. Written as DNA, the CDR3 is TGTGCCAGCAGCTTAGTTGGAGTGGCGAACACTGAAGCTTTCTTT. The chain joins TRBV7-9 to TRBJ1-1; D is uncertain. CDR1 SEHNR and CDR2 FQNEAQ come from the germline V gene (reference sequence). The CDR3 spans 15 residues. The V end lost 1 base, the J end lost 1 base, and 10 bases lay between the germline ends. The whole variable domain, filled in from reference TRBV7-9 and TRBJ1-1, reads DTGVSQNPRHKITKRGQNVTFRCDPISEHNRLYWYRQTLGQGPEFLTYFQNEAQLEKSRLLSDRFSAERPKGSFSTLEIQRTEQGDSAMYLCASSLVGVANTEAFFGQGTRLTVV.

CDR3 residues: CSAPTSGGDYEQFF. The CDR3 nucleotides read TGCAGCGCTCCGACTAGCGGGGGGGACTATGAGCAGTTCTTC. V usage is TRBV29-1 and J usage is TRBJ2-1; 14 bases match TRBD2. Per germline, CDR1 SQVTM and CDR2 ANQGSEA. After removal of 7 bases from V and 8 bases from J, the junction contained 7 bases not matched to a gene. The CDR3 sequence is 14 residues long.

CDR3 nucleotide sequence: TGCAGCGTTGAAGATCCTCAGGGTACCTATGGCTACACCTTC. Amino acid sequence: CSVEDPQGTYGYTF. The chain links TRBV29-1 to TRBJ1-2, with D possibly TRBD1 on 5 matching bases. V gave up 0 bases and J gave up 4 bases, with 12 bases separating them. There are 14 residues in the CDR3. Germline assignment: CDR1 SQVTM and CDR2 ANQGSEA.

The rearrangement uses TRBV28 and TRBJ2-7; tentative D call: TRBD1 (5 bases). Trimming stripped 5 bases from V and 4 bases from J, with 6 bases between. The CDR3 consists of 11 residues. In germline, CDR1 is MDHEN, CDR2 SYDVKM. In DNA form, the CDR3 reads TGTGCCAGCAGTCCAGGGTACGAGCAGTACTTC. Translating gives CASSPGYEQYF. The whole variable domain, filled in from reference TRBV28 and TRBJ2-7, reads DVKVTQSSRYLVKRTGEKVFLECVQDMDHENMFWYRQDPGLGLRLIYFSYDVKMKEKGDIPEGYSVSREKKERFSLILESASTNQTSMYLCASSPGYEQYFGPGTRLTVT.

Only a few counts were recorded for this clone. V gene TRBV30 combines with J gene TRBJ2-1; weak D call: TRBD2 (5 bases). In germline, CDR1 is GTSNPN, CDR2 SVGIG (reference sequence). The CDR3 sequence is 16 residues long. V was clipped by 3 bases and J by 4 bases, with 19 bases between them. As DNA, the CDR3 is TGTGCCTGGAGAGCTACTAGACGGAAACAATACAATGAGCAGTTCTTC. Translated: CAWRATRRKQYNEQFF.

The gene calls are TRBV29-1 and TRBJ2-5; 10 bases are shared with TRBD1. CDR3 length: 12 amino acids. The germline CDR1 and CDR2 sequences are SQVTM and ANQGSEA. Trimming at V came to 6 bases and at J to 12 bases, leaving 10 bases not matched to a gene. The CDR3 spells CSVLRDRGGEYF. The CDR3 DNA reads TGCAGCGTATTACGGGACAGGGGAGGGGAGTACTTC.